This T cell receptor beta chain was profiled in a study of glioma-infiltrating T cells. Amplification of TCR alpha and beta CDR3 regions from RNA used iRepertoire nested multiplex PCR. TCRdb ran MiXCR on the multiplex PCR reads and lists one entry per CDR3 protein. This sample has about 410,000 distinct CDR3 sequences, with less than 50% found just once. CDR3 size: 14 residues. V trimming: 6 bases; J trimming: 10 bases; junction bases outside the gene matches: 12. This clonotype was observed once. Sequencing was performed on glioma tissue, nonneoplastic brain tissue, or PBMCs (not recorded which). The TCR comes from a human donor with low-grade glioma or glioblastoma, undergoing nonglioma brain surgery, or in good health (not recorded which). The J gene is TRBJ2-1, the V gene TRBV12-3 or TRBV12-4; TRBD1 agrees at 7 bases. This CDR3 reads CASRPGTVSYEQFF. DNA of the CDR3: TGTGCCAGCAGACCCGGGACAGTCTCCTACGAGCAGTTCTTC.